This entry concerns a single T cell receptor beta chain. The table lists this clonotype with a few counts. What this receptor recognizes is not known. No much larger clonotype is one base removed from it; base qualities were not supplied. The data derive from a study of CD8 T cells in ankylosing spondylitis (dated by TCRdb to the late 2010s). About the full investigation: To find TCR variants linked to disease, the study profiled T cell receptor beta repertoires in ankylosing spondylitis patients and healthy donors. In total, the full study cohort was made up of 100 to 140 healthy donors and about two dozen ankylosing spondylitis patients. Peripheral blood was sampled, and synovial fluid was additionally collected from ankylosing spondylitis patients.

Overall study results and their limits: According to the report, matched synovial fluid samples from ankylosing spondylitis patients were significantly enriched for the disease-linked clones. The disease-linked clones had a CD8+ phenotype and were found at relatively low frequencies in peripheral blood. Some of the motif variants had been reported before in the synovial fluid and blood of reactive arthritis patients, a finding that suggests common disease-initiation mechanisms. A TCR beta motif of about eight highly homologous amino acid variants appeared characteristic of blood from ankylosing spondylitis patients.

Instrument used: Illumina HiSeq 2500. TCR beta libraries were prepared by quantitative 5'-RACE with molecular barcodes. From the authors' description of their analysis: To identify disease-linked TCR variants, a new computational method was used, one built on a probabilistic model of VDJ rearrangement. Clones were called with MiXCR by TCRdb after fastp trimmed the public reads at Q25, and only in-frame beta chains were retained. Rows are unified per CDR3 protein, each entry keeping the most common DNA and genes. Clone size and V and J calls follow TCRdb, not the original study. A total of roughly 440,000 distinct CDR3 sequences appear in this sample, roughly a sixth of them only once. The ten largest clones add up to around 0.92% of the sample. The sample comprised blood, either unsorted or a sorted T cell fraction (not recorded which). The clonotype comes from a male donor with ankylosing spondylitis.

At the DNA level, the sequence is TGTGCCAGCTCACCCGACGGGCTGAGCGAGCAGTACTTC. It codes for CASSPDGLSEQYF. The rearrangement joined TRBV18 to TRBJ2-7; the D gene cannot be named for sure. Cut back by 3 bases and 6 bases, the V and J ends lie 12 bases apart. The CDR3 goes from the cysteine to the phenylalanine over 13 residues. Only the CDR3 DNA stays, 39 bases, in frame from base 1. Reading the germline V gene gives CDR1 KGHSH and CDR2 LQKENI.